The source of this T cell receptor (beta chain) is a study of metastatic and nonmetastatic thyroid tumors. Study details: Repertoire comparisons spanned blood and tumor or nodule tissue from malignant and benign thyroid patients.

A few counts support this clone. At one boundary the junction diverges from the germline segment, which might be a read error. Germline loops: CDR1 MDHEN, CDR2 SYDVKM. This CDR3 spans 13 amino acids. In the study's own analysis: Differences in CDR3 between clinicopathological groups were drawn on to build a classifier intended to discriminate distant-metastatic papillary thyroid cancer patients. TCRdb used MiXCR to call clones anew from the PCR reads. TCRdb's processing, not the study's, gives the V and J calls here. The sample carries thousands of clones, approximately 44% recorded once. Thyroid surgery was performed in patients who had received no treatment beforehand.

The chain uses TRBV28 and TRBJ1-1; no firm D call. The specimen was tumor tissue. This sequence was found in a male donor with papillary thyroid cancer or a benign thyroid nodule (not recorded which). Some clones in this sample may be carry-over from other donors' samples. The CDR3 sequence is CASSLTLNTEAFF. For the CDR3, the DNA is TGTGCTAGCAGTCTAACACTGAACACTGAAGCTTTCTTT.